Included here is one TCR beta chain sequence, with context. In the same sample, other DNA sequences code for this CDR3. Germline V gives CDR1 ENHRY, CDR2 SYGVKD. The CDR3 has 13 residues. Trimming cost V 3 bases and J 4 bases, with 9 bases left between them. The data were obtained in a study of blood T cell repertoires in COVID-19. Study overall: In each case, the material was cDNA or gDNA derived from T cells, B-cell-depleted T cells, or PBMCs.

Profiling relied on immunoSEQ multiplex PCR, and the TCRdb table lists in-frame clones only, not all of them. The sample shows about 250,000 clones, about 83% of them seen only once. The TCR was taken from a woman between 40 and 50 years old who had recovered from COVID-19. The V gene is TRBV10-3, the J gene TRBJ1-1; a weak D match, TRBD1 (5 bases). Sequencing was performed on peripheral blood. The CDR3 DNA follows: TGTGCCATCAGTGATGGCGGGGGCACTGAAGCTTTCTTT. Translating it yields CAISDGGGTEAFF.